These 29 T cell receptor beta chains originate from one sample sequenced in a study of technical replicates of blood from four donors. The method was immunoSEQ multiplex PCR; TCRdb's version includes in-frame clones alone and lacks a portion of them. Of some 90,000 clones in the sample, 90% to 95% are singletons; the top ten hold around 0.3%. Material for sequencing was T cells isolated from PBMCs. The receptors originated from a human donor in good health.

This chain joins TRBV19 and TRBJ2-3; the match to TRBD2 covers 7 bases. The germline V gene has CDR1 LNHDA and CDR2 SQIVND (reference sequence). This CDR3 has 15 amino acids. J lost 2 bases, V lost 6 bases, and 8 bases had no gene match. This CDR3 reads CASRLSGNPTDTQYF. CDR3 nucleotides: TGTGCCAGTAGATTAAGCGGGAACCCCACAGATACGCAGTATTTT. Together with reference TRBV19 and TRBJ2-3, the CDR3 gives the full variable domain: DGGITQSPKYLFRKEGQNVTLSCEQNLNHDAMYWYRQDPGQGLRLIYYSQIVNDFQKGDIAEGYSVSREKKESFPLTVTSAQKNPTAFYLCASRLSGNPTDTQYFGPGTRLTVL.

The chain recombines TRBV28 with TRBJ2-3; 7 bases agree with TRBD1. From germline, CDR1 is MDHEN and CDR2 SYDVKM. The V gene end was trimmed by 5 bases and the J gene end by 3 bases; junction bases not matched to a gene: 8. The CDR3 contains 15 residues. In nucleotides, the CDR3 is TGTGCCAGCAGTCTCCCTACAGGGGTAACAGATACGCAGTATTTT. The encoded protein is CASSLPTGVTDTQYF.

This clone was seen once. The V and J genes are TRBV11-2 and TRBJ2-1, with TRBD2 matching over 9 bases. Germline V lookup: CDR1 SGHAT, CDR2 FQNNGV. The V and J ends lost 1 base and 0 bases, in that order; junction bases with no gene match: 4. The CDR3 sequence is 17 residues long. CDR3 sequence: CASSLGLAVSSYNEQFF. The CDR3 DNA sequence: TGTGCCAGCAGCTTAGGACTAGCGGTAAGCTCCTACAATGAGCAGTTCTTC.

The rearrangement links TRBV7-8 to TRBJ2-3; TRBD2 is a possible D gene (5 bases). V was clipped by 3 bases and J by 0 bases, with 10 bases between them. The CDR3 sequence is 15 residues long. Germline loops: CDR1 SGHVS, CDR2 FQNEAQ. This CDR3 reads CASSFSSGSTDTQYF. As DNA, the CDR3 is TGTGCCAGCAGCTTCTCTTCGGGGAGCACAGATACGCAGTATTTT.

This clone has only one observation. V and J are TRBV5-1 and TRBJ1-2; D is undetermined. This CDR3 region has 14 residues. V was trimmed by 4 bases and J by 0 bases, leaving 10 bases between them. Looked up from germline, CDR1 is SGHRS and CDR2 is YFSETQ. The CDR3 protein is CASSASDTNYGYTF. CDR3 nucleotides: TGCGCCAGCAGCGCCAGCGATACTAACTATGGCTACACCTTC.

The chain links TRBV29-1 to TRBJ1-5; D gene uncertain. Deletions cut 5 bases from V and 0 bases from J, with 8 bases between. Germline-derived CDR1 and CDR2 are SQVTM and ANQGSEA. The CDR3 has 13 amino acids. This CDR3 reads CSVCLDSNQPQHF. In DNA form, the CDR3 reads TGCAGCGTTTGTTTAGATAGCAATCAGCCCCAGCATTTT.

The chain couples TRBV19 to TRBJ1-4, with 7 nucleotides matching TRBD1. There are 17 residues in the CDR3. From germline, CDR1 is LNHDA and CDR2 SQIVND (reference sequence). V shed 7 bases, J shed 16 bases, and the junction held 27 bases outside the gene matches. The CDR3 DNA sequence: TGTGCCAGTAAAGGGGGGTGGGGACAGAAAGGGGATTCTATCCAGTTTTTT. Its translation: CASKGGWGQKGDSIQFF.

CDR3 coding DNA: TGTGCCAGCAGCTTCCAGGGGGCGCCATTTGAATACGAGCAGTACTTC. This translates into CASSFQGAPFEYEQYF. This chain connects TRBV7-2 to TRBJ2-7; 8 bases match TRBD1. CDR1 SGHTA and CDR2 FQGNSA come from the germline V gene. Losses at the gene ends were 3 bases for V and 4 bases for J; bases not matched to a gene: 11. The CDR3 is 16 amino acids.

V usage is TRBV2 and J usage is TRBJ1-2; D remains ambiguous. Germline V gene sequence: CDR1 SNHLY, CDR2 FYNNEI. The CDR3 runs 12 residues. The V end lost 8 bases, the J end lost 6 bases, and 13 bases lay between the germline ends. Here the CDR3 reads CASPSARDGYTF. The CDR3 DNA sequence: TGTGCCAGCCCTTCCGCGAGAGATGGCTACACCTTC.

The rearrangement uses TRBV6-1 and TRBJ2-7, with 7 bases that match TRBD2. The CDR3 is made up of 18 amino acids. Germline assignment: CDR1 MNHNS and CDR2 SASEGT. The junction had 15 bases not matched to a gene; V was cut back by 4 bases and J by 0 bases. CDR3 sequence: CASSGVSGSGGFSYEQYF. The CDR3 nucleotides are TGTGCCAGCAGTGGAGTTTCAGGGTCGGGGGGTTTCTCCTACGAGCAGTACTTC.

V and J are TRBV19 and TRBJ1-3, with D perhaps TRBD1 (6 bases). Germline V gene lookup returns CDR1 LNHDA and CDR2 SQIVND (reference sequence). Trimming took off 5 bases at V and 0 bases at J, with 20 bases between the two ends. The CDR3 loop spans 18 amino acids. The CDR3 coding sequence is TGTGCCAGTAGTCCGCCTCTCCGGGACAACTACTCTGGAAACACCATATATTTT. It specifies CASSPPLRDNYSGNTIYF.

V and J are TRBV6-5 and TRBJ1-2; D possibly corresponds to TRBD1 (6 bases). The CDR3 is 15 residues long. Germline V gene data show CDR1 as MNHEY and CDR2 as SVGAGI. V was trimmed by 7 bases and J by 0 bases, leaving 15 bases between them. The CDR3 DNA reads as TGTGCCAGCATTCCTTTCAGGGGTGCTAACTATGGCTACACCTTC. Protein product: CASIPFRGANYGYTF.

The chain joins TRBV11-2 to TRBJ2-1; 11 bases are a match to TRBD2. Germline loops: CDR1 SGHAT, CDR2 FQNNGV. J lost 4 bases, V lost 5 bases, and 10 bases had no gene match. The CDR3 consists of 17 residues. The CDR3 here is CASSLSTGLAEYNEQFF. Here the CDR3 DNA reads TGTGCCAGCAGCCTCTCCACGGGACTAGCGGAGTACAATGAGCAGTTCTTC.

The chain recombines TRBV29-1 with TRBJ2-2, with D possibly matching TRBD1 (6 bases). Trimming shortened V by 5 bases and J by 3 bases, and 7 bases separated the two germline ends. Germline CDR1 SQVTM, CDR2 ANQGSEA. CDR3 size: 12 residues. CDR3 sequence: CSVPGDTGELFF. Written as DNA, the CDR3 is TGCAGCGTTCCAGGGGACACCGGGGAGCTGTTTTTT.

The chain employs TRBV10-3 and TRBJ1-1, with a possible D match to TRBD1 (6 bases). Trimming took 7 bases from V and 1 from J, leaving 13 bases between them. Germline-derived CDR1 and CDR2 are ENHRY and SYGVKD. The CDR3 has 14 amino acids. The CDR3 DNA reads as TGTGCCATCACTTCGACAGGCCCGAACACTGAAGCTTTCTTT. Translated, it gives CAITSTGPNTEAFF.

V usage is TRBV15 and J usage is TRBJ2-3; D is uncertain. Trimming removed 0 bases at V and 0 bases at J, with 10 bases between. The germline gives CDR1 LNHNV, CDR2 YYDKDF (reference sequence). This CDR3 is built from 16 residues. CDR3 sequence: CATSRDPLLSTDTQYF. In DNA form, the CDR3 reads TGTGCCACCAGCAGAGACCCACTACTAAGCACAGATACGCAGTATTTT.

The rearrangement joins TRBV29-1 to TRBJ2-5; D gene uncertain. Germline assignment: CDR1 SQVTM and CDR2 ANQGSEA. CDR3 length: 12 amino acids. V lost 4 bases and J lost 5, with 11 bases in between. The CDR3 nucleotides are TGCAGCGTTGCCCAGGTCGAGGAGACCCAGTACTTC. It is translated as CSVAQVEETQYF.

This clone has only one observation. The chain is built from TRBV27 and TRBJ1-5, with D unresolved. The germline V gene encodes CDR1 MNHEY and CDR2 SMNVEV (reference sequence). The V end was cut by 7 bases, the J end by 0 bases, with 10 bases between. The CDR3 has 14 amino acids. In DNA form, the CDR3 reads TGTGCCAGCAAACCAGAATATAGCAATCAGCCCCAGCATTTT. It translates to CASKPEYSNQPQHF.

The CDR3 coding sequence is TGTGCCAGCAGCTCCATCAGGGGGCAAAACTCCTACGAGCAGTACTTC. Amino acids: CASSSIRGQNSYEQYF. The chain uses TRBV7-9 and TRBJ2-7; 8 bases are shared with TRBD1. Germline trimming cut 4 bases from V and 0 bases from J; bases unmatched to any gene: 8. The CDR3 extends over 16 amino acids. Germline loops: CDR1 SEHNR, CDR2 FQNEAQ (reference sequence).

The chain couples TRBV15 to TRBJ2-5; maybe TRBD2 (6 bases). CDR3 length equals 15 residues. Trimming took 2 bases from V and 2 from J, leaving 12 bases between them. The germline CDR1 and CDR2 sequences are LNHNV and YYDKDF (reference sequence). The CDR3 DNA sequence: TGTGCCACCAGCAGAACCACTAGCCCTCAAGAGACCCAGTACTTC. Protein sequence: CATSRTTSPQETQYF.

The chain links TRBV27 to TRBJ1-2, with TRBD1 identical over 7 bases. The CDR3 totals 14 residues. Germline lookup yields CDR1 MNHEY and CDR2 SMNVEV (reference sequence). Trimming removed 4 bases from V and 0 bases from J; junction bases left unmatched: 2. This CDR3 is CASSSGTANYGYTF. The CDR3 nucleotides are TGTGCCAGCAGTTCCGGGACAGCTAACTATGGCTACACCTTC.

The chain employs TRBV30 and TRBJ1-5; 11 bases line up with TRBD1. Per germline, CDR1 GTSNPN and CDR2 SVGIG (reference sequence). V gave up 3 bases and J gave up 7 bases; unmatched junction bases: 17. The CDR3 runs to 18 residues. The CDR3 region has the DNA TGTGCCTGGAGAAGACCGGGACAGGGGGAAAAGAATATGCAGCCCCAGCATTTT. Protein sequence: CAWRRPGQGEKNMQPQHF.

The rearrangement links TRBV11-3 to TRBJ1-1; D gene unclear. This CDR3 has 16 amino acids. V was clipped by 5 bases and J by 3 bases, with 19 bases between them. Germline V lookup: CDR1 SGHNT, CDR2 YENEEA. CDR3 loop: CASSPFRREYYTEAFF. The DNA of the CDR3 is TGTGCCAGCAGCCCATTTCGACGGGAATACTACACTGAAGCTTTCTTT. Full variable domain (missing parts from reference TRBV11-3 and TRBJ1-1): EAGVVQSPRYKIIEKKQPVAFWCNPISGHNTLYWYLQNLGQGPELLIRYENEEAVDDSQLPKDRFSAERLKGVDSTLKIQPAELGDSAVYLCASSPFRREYYTEAFFGQGTRLTVV.

The chain carries TRBV9 and TRBJ2-7, with a weak D call TRBD2 (5 bases). Trimming removed 3 bases at V and 3 bases at J, with 10 bases between. The CDR3 length is 13 residues. Germline V gene lookup returns CDR1 SGDLS and CDR2 YYNGEE. For the CDR3, the DNA is TGTGCCAGCAGCGCTAGAGGGAGCTACGAGCAGTACTTC. Translating it yields CASSARGSYEQYF.

The chain has TRBV5-1 and TRBJ1-1, with D uncertain. The CDR3 is 13 amino acids. V lost 1 base and J 1 base, leaving 5 bases between the germline ends. Germline lookup yields CDR1 SGHRS and CDR2 YFSETQ. The DNA for the CDR3 is TGCGCCAGCAGCTTGTTCGGGAACACTGAAGCTTTCTTT. Residues: CASSLFGNTEAFF.

CDR3: CASSDDRVVTDTQYF. As DNA, the CDR3 is TGTGCCAGCTCAGATGACAGGGTAGTTACAGATACGCAGTATTTT. The genes are TRBV18 and TRBJ2-3; 7 nucleotides agree with TRBD1. CDR1 KGHSH and CDR2 LQKENI come from the germline V gene. The CDR3 is 15 amino acids. Unmatched junction bases numbered 8, after V lost 5 bases and J lost 3 bases.

The V gene is TRBV30, the J gene TRBJ1-2; TRBD1 might be the D (6 bases). Trimming pared 4 bases from V and 4 bases from J, leaving 16 bases between. The CDR3 loop spans 14 amino acids. The germline V gene encodes CDR1 GTSNPN and CDR2 SVGIG (reference sequence). CDR3: CAWTGWTARYGYTF. The CDR3 nucleotides are TGTGCCTGGACCGGCTGGACAGCTCGCTATGGCTACACCTTC.

The CDR3 coding sequence is TGTGCCAGCAGTAGGGGAGGGACAGGGAATGAAAAACTGTTTTTT. It translates to CASSRGGTGNEKLFF. This chain joins TRBV2 and TRBJ1-4; 9 bases fit TRBD1. The CDR3 loop spans 15 amino acids. The junction had 6 bases not matched to a gene; V was cut back by 5 bases and J by 5 bases. Germline values: CDR1 SNHLY, CDR2 FYNNEI.

This rearrangement joins TRBV6-6 to TRBJ1-5; TRBD1 aligns across 9 bases. The CDR3 has 16 amino acids. The V gene's germline CDR1 is MNHNY and CDR2 SVGAGI (reference sequence). V shed 0 bases, J shed 4 bases, and the junction held 4 bases outside the gene matches. The CDR3: CASSYSRDRANQPQHF. The CDR3 DNA reads TGTGCCAGCAGTTACTCGAGGGACAGGGCTAATCAGCCCCAGCATTTT.